These 9 T cell receptor beta chains came from one sample sequenced in a study of Ad26.COV2.S vaccination and SARS-CoV-2 variants. Treatment: some 20 received Ad26.COV2.S at low or high dose, single or two shots; roughly five received placebo; per-sample allocation not given. Samples analyzed were those drawn on day 63 after the first vaccine or placebo injection. Generated by immunoSEQ multiplex PCR, the TCRdb table keeps only in-frame clones and is missing some. Of about half a million clones in the sample, roughly nine tenths were seen once. The sequencing here drew on peripheral blood, taken in a trial of Ad26.COV2.S vaccine versus placebo. Source of these receptors: a person aged 18-60 years who received the Ad26.COV2.S COVID-19 vaccine or a placebo.

This clone has only a few counts. The chain combines TRBV3-1 (or the pseudogene TRBV3-2) with TRBJ1-2; no definite D call. There are 11 residues in the CDR3. The germline V gene encodes CDR1 LGHDT and CDR2 YNNKEL (reference sequence). The V gene lost 10 bases and the J gene lost 8 bases, with 14 bases spanning the gap. CDR3 amino acids: CATTAGSGYTF. The DNA of the CDR3 is TGTGCCACAACAGCGGGGTCAGGCTACACCTTC.

The chain joins TRBV3-1 (or the pseudogene TRBV3-2) to TRBJ2-1; D perhaps matches TRBD1 (6 bases). This CDR3 contains 15 residues. The germline gives CDR1 LGHDT, CDR2 YNNKEL (reference sequence). Trimming took 2 bases from V and 7 from J, leaving 15 bases between them. The CDR3 DNA sequence: TGTGCCAGCAGCCAATTCGGACAGTCGTGGAATGAGCAGTTCTTC. Its protein product is CASSQFGQSWNEQFF.

V and J are TRBV5-5 and TRBJ1-1; D not certain. Trimming removed 0 bases from V and 1 base from J, with 4 bases in between. This CDR3 region has 13 residues. Looked up from germline, CDR1 is SGHKS and CDR2 is YYEKEE (reference sequence). For the CDR3, the DNA is TGTGCCAGCAGCTTGGCCCCGAACACTGAAGCTTTCTTT. It is translated as CASSLAPNTEAFF.

The chain combines TRBV19 with TRBJ2-1, with TRBD1 identical over 8 bases. The germline gives CDR1 LNHDA, CDR2 SQIVND (reference sequence). The trim removed 1 base at V and 3 bases at J, leaving 5 bases unmatched. This CDR3 has 16 amino acids. DNA for the CDR3: TGTGCCAGTAGTATAGCCGGGACAGGTTTCTACAATGAGCAGTTCTTC. Its translation: CASSIAGTGFYNEQFF.

The chain combines TRBV14 with TRBJ2-7, with 9 nucleotides matching TRBD1. This CDR3 comprises 18 residues. CDR1 SGHDN and CDR2 FVKESK come from the germline V gene. Germline trimming cut 3 bases from V and 0 bases from J; bases unmatched to any gene: 12. CDR3 nucleotide sequence: TGTGCCAGCAGCCAGGCCCTGGGGGACAGGGCGATCTCCTACGAGCAGTACTTC. Translation: CASSQALGDRAISYEQYF.

This rearrangement joins TRBV5-1 to TRBJ1-1; a weak D match, TRBD1 (5 bases). Trimming removed 1 base at V and 3 bases at J, with 10 bases between. The germline CDR1 and CDR2 sequences are SGHRS and YFSETQ. The CDR3 has 14 amino acids. Written as DNA, the CDR3 is TGCGCCAGCAGCTTGCTCAGGGAGCACACTGAAGCTTTCTTT. As protein: CASSLLREHTEAFF.

This CDR3 is CASSFLGGASNQPQHF. CDR3 nucleotide sequence: TGTGCCAGCAGCTTCTTGGGGGGCGCGAGCAATCAGCCCCAGCATTTT. This chain links TRBV5-8 with TRBJ1-5; D is perhaps TRBD1 (6 bases). This CDR3 comprises 16 residues. In germline, CDR1 is SGHTS, CDR2 YDEGEE. V lost 2 bases and J 1 base, leaving 13 bases between the germline ends.

The V and J genes are TRBV5-1 and TRBJ2-1; 12 positions match TRBD2. CDR1 SGHRS and CDR2 YFSETQ come from the germline V gene. CDR3 size: 15 residues. V trimming: 4 bases; J trimming: 5 bases; junction bases outside the gene matches: 4. CDR3: CASSPLAGGDNEQFF. The CDR3 DNA follows: TGCGCCAGCAGCCCTCTAGCGGGAGGGGACAATGAGCAGTTCTTC. The full variable domain, its missing parts supplied by reference TRBV5-1 and TRBJ2-1, is KAGVTQTPRYLIKTRGQQVTLSCSPISGHRSVSWYQQTPGQGLQFLFEYFSETQRNKGNFPGRFSGRQFSNSRSEMNVSTLELGDSALYLCASSPLAGGDNEQFFGPGTRLTVL.

This rearrangement joins TRBV6-2 or TRBV6-3 to TRBJ1-4, with D hard to call. The CDR3 covers 15 residues. The germline V gene encodes CDR1 MNHEY and CDR2 SVGEGT. Trimming cost V 5 bases and J 0 bases, with 10 bases left between them. The CDR3, as DNA: TGTGCCAGCAGTCCCGTCGGGGCAACTAATGAAAAACTGTTTTTT. This codes for CASSPVGATNEKLFF.